The 24 T cell receptor beta chains listed next were all sequenced from one sample in a study of blood T cells in healthy people across ages. Primed by a sample-barcoded 5' primer and a J-beta primer mix, a second PCR proceeded for 7 to 11 cycles. TCRdb called the 5' RACE reads again in MiXCR, with one record for every CDR3 protein. Of fewer than 2,000,000 distinct CDR3 sequences detected, 30% to 40% appear once; the ten largest clones hold about 21%. The material sequenced was blood. The source is a human donor in good health.

J is TRBJ1-1 and V is TRBV29-1; 8 bases match TRBD1. In germline, CDR1 is SQVTM, CDR2 ANQGSEA. The CDR3 has 14 amino acids. The V segment lost 1 base and the J segment 7 bases; nucleotides outside the gene matches: 8. CDR3 in amino acids: CSVEAGGFYGEAFF. For the CDR3, the DNA is TGCAGCGTTGAAGCAGGGGGCTTCTATGGTGAAGCTTTCTTT.

The table lists this clonotype with a few counts. The J gene is TRBJ1-5, the V gene TRBV7-8; D is uncertain. The V gene lost 4 bases and the J gene lost 2 bases, with 9 bases spanning the gap. CDR1 is SGHVS and CDR2 is FQNEAQ in the germline V gene. The CDR3 has 14 amino acids. CDR3 amino acids: CASSSRFGNQPQHF. The CDR3 coding sequence is TGTGCCAGCAGCTCCAGATTCGGCAATCAGCCCCAGCATTTT.

The chain recombines TRBV7-2 with TRBJ1-4, with TRBD1 as a possible D gene (5 bases). Germline V CDR1 and CDR2: SGHTA, FQGNSA. V was pared by 3 bases and J by 4 bases, with 12 bases between. This CDR3 has 15 amino acids. The CDR3 sequence is CASSLDIGLNEKLFF. The CDR3 bases are TGTGCCAGCAGCTTGGACATAGGACTTAATGAAAAACTGTTTTTT.

The J gene is TRBJ2-1, the V gene TRBV13; D is perhaps TRBD2 (6 bases). The CDR3 length is 15 residues. Deletions cut 4 bases from V and 0 bases from J, with 10 bases between. Germline-derived CDR1 and CDR2 are PRHDT and FYEKMQ (reference sequence). The CDR3 nucleotides read TGTGCCAGCAGCTCGGGACTCCTCTCCTACAATGAGCAGTTCTTC. Protein sequence: CASSSGLLSYNEQFF.

This rearrangement joins TRBV9 to TRBJ2-1; 9 bases map to TRBD2. With the DNA end fitting TRBJ2-7 better, the J assignment may be wrong. The germline CDR1 and CDR2 sequences are SGDLS and YYNGEE. This CDR3 is built from 18 residues. The CDR3 protein is CASSVQGSGGPSYNEQYF. The CDR3 DNA sequence: TGTGCCAGCAGCGTACAGGGTAGCGGGGGACCCTCCTACAATGAGCAGTACTTC.

This clonotype has just one count. In DNA, the CDR3 is TGCAGTGCTAGAGTTCGGATACGACCTGGCCTCTACGAGCAGTACTTC. Its translation: CSARVRIRPGLYEQYF. J is TRBJ2-4 and V is TRBV20-1; D gene ambiguous. The end of the DNA aligns better with TRBJ2-7, so the J call may be wrong. This CDR3 comprises 16 residues. Germline CDR1 is DFQATT and CDR2 is SNEGSKA (reference sequence).

V is TRBV12-3 or TRBV12-4 and J is TRBJ1-4; TRBD1 is a possible D gene (6 bases). The CDR3 has 15 residues. V lost 6 bases, J lost 5 bases, and 16 bases lay in between. The CDR3 DNA is TGTGCCAGCAGACCACACCGGGACAAGAATGAAAAACTGTTTTTT. Encoded protein: CASRPHRDKNEKLFF.

V gene TRBV7-8 combines with J gene TRBJ2-5; 8 positions agree with TRBD1. Per the germline V gene, CDR1 is SGHVS and CDR2 is FQNEAQ. The CDR3 has 18 amino acids. V dropped 5 bases and J dropped 3; count of bases not matched to a gene: 17. The CDR3 DNA sequence: TGTGCCAGCAGCCAGCTAAGGACAGGGATCATATCCAAAGAGACCCAGTACTTC. Its translation is CASSQLRTGIISKETQYF.

The CDR3 here is CASSVAGSYGYTF. DNA for the CDR3: TGTGCCAGCAGCGTAGCCGGCTCCTATGGCTACACCTTC. The chain recombines TRBV11-3 with TRBJ1-2; D gene unclear. The germline V gene encodes CDR1 SGHNT and CDR2 YENEEA. CDR3 length equals 13 residues. Trimming took 5 bases from V and 4 from J, leaving 11 bases between them.

The chain is built from TRBV6-1 and TRBJ1-6, with TRBD1 matching over 7 bases. Unmatched junction bases numbered 13, after V lost 8 bases and J lost 6 bases. From germline, CDR1 is MNHNS and CDR2 SASEGT. The CDR3 spans 16 residues. CDR3 residues: CASGAGTAPSNSPLHF. The CDR3 coding sequence is TGTGCCAGCGGGGCCGGGACAGCACCTTCTAATTCACCCCTCCACTTT.

In its sample, this clonotype was seen a few times. The V gene is TRBV20-1, the J gene TRBJ1-2, with TRBD1 identical over 7 bases. The V gene's germline CDR1 is DFQATT and CDR2 SNEGSKA (reference sequence). This CDR3 region has 12 residues. Germline trimming cut 5 bases from V and 6 bases from J; bases unmatched to any gene: 6. The CDR3: CSAEQGSNGYTF. The DNA of the CDR3 is TGCAGTGCTGAACAGGGGAGCAATGGCTACACCTTC.

This chain connects TRBV6-5 to TRBJ2-1; D is perhaps TRBD2 (6 bases). The V gene's germline CDR1 is MNHEY and CDR2 SVGAGI. V was cut by 4 bases and J by 5 bases, with 12 bases left in between. The CDR3 has 14 amino acids. The CDR3 DNA reads TGTGCCAGCAGTTGTTTGAGGGAGGACAATGAGCAGTTCTTC. Protein product: CASSCLREDNEQFF.

Only a few counts were recorded for this clonotype. DNA of the CDR3: TGTGCCAGCAGACGAGGGTACACCGGGGAGCTGTTTTTT. Protein product: CASRRGYTGELFF. The chain employs TRBV9 and TRBJ2-2, with D possibly matching TRBD2 (5 bases). V lost 5 bases to trimming and J lost 3 bases, with 8 bases between them. CDR1 and CDR2 (germline): SGDLS, YYNGEE. The CDR3 has 13 amino acids.

In its sample, this clonotype was seen a few times. This chain joins TRBV3-1 and TRBJ2-4, with 8 bases that match TRBD1. With the DNA end fitting TRBJ2-7 better, the J assignment may be wrong. In germline, CDR1 is LGHDT, CDR2 YNNKEL (reference sequence). This CDR3 has 15 residues. CDR3 in amino acids: CASSRSDRGKYEQYF. Here the CDR3 DNA reads TGTGCCAGCAGCCGATCCGACAGGGGTAAATACGAGCAGTACTTC.

The rearrangement uses TRBV29-1 and TRBJ2-3, with D tentatively TRBD1 (5 bases). Germline CDR1 and CDR2: SQVTM and ANQGSEA. Trimming left V 4 bases short and J 4 bases short, with 12 bases between. The CDR3 runs 13 residues. CDR3 coding DNA: TGCAGCGTTGTCACAGGCATTGCAGATACGCAGTATTTT. It codes for CSVVTGIADTQYF.

This clonotype was recorded a few times. V usage is TRBV2 and J usage is TRBJ2-7, with TRBD2 as a possible D gene (7 bases). CDR1 and CDR2 (germline): SNHLY, FYNNEI. V was pared by 8 bases and J by 6 bases, with 14 bases between. This CDR3 is 12 amino acids long. The CDR3: CASAEGGGEQYF. CDR3 DNA: TGTGCCAGCGCTGAGGGGGGGGGCGAGCAGTACTTC.

The chain uses TRBV4-1 and TRBJ1-4; D is possibly TRBD1 (6 bases). The V end lost 3 bases, the J end lost 5 bases, and 13 bases lay between the germline ends. The CDR3 has 15 residues. Germline V gene data show CDR1 as MGHRA and CDR2 as YSYEKL. The CDR3, as DNA: TGCGCCAGCAGCCATGGGTGGACAGTAAATGAAAAACTGTTTTTT. The encoded protein is CASSHGWTVNEKLFF.

This rearrangement joins TRBV20-1 to TRBJ2-3, with D maybe TRBD2 (7 bases). Germline CDR1 reads DFQATT; CDR2 reads SNEGSKA (reference sequence). The CDR3 is 13 residues long. Trimming shortened V by 8 bases and J by 4 bases, and 16 bases separated the two germline ends. CDR3 DNA sequence: TGCAGTTCCAGGGGAGGGCACGCAGATACGCAGTATTTT. It codes for CSSRGGHADTQYF.

This clonotype was detected many times. The CDR3 spells CASSAQTSGANVLTF. The CDR3 nucleotides read TGTGCCAGCAGCGCTCAGACCTCTGGGGCCAACGTCCTGACTTTC. This chain links TRBV9 with TRBJ2-6; no definite D call. The CDR3 totals 15 residues. Germline V gene data show CDR1 as SGDLS and CDR2 as YYNGEE. V lost 3 bases and J 0 bases, leaving 7 bases between the germline ends.

This chain's CDR3 is CATATGGDTEAFF. The DNA of the CDR3 is TGTGCCACTGCCACAGGTGGGGACACTGAAGCTTTCTTT. The gene calls are TRBV12-3 or TRBV12-4 and TRBJ1-1; a possible D gene is TRBD1 (5 bases). Trimming removed 10 bases at V and 3 bases at J, with 15 bases between. The CDR3 is 13 amino acids.

The chain has TRBV7-6 and TRBJ2-3; TRBD1 matches 10 bases. V lost 6 bases and J lost 4; bases outside the gene matches: 4. Germline CDR1 is SGHVS and CDR2 is FNYEAQ. There are 14 residues in the CDR3. The CDR3 sequence: CASSWTGGADTQYF. The CDR3 bases are TGTGCCAGCAGTTGGACAGGGGGTGCAGATACGCAGTATTTT.

The chain recombines TRBV4-2 with TRBJ2-3, with D tentatively TRBD1 or TRBD2 (5 bases each). V lost 4 bases to trimming and J lost 5 bases, with 19 bases between them. Germline assignment: CDR1 LGHNA and CDR2 YNFKEQ. CDR3 length equals 16 residues. Written as DNA, the CDR3 is TGTGCCAGCAGCCCTCTATCCGGGACCATGGGAGATACGCAGTATTTT. It specifies CASSPLSGTMGDTQYF.

The chain joins TRBV6-6 to TRBJ2-5; 11 nucleotides line up with TRBD1. Germline CDR1 MNHNY, CDR2 SVGAGI (reference sequence). The CDR3 has 15 amino acids. V lost 2 bases to trimming and J lost 5 bases; unmatched junction nucleotides: 4. CDR3: CASSYGTGGEETQYF. CDR3 nucleotide sequence: TGTGCCAGCAGTTACGGGACAGGGGGGGAGGAGACCCAGTACTTC.

This chain uses TRBV28 with TRBJ2-2, with 7 bases matching TRBD1. The CDR3 spans 20 residues. Unmatched junction bases numbered 23, after V lost 5 bases and J lost 5 bases. CDR1 and CDR2 (germline): MDHEN, SYDVKM. In nucleotides, the CDR3 is TGTGCCAGCAGTCCCAGGCCATGGGACAGTACGCCTTGGGAAACCGGGGAGCTGTTTTTT. As protein: CASSPRPWDSTPWETGELFF.